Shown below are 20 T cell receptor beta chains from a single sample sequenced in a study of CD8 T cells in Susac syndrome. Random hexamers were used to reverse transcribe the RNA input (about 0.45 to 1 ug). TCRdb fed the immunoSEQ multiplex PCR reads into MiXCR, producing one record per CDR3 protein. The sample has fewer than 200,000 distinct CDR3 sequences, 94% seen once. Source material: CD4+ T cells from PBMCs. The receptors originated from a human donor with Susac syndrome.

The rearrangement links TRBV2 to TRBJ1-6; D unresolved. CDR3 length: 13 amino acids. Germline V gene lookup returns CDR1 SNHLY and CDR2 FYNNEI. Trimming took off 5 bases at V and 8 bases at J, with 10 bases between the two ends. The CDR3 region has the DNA TGTGCCAGCAGTCGTGACACTGATTCACCCCTCCACTTT. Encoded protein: CASSRDTDSPLHF.

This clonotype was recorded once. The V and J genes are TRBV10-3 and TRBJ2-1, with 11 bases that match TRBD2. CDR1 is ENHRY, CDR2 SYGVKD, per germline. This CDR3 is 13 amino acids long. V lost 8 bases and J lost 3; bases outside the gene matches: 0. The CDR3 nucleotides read TGTGCCATCGGGACTAGCGGCTACAATGAGCAGTTCTTC. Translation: CAIGTSGYNEQFF.

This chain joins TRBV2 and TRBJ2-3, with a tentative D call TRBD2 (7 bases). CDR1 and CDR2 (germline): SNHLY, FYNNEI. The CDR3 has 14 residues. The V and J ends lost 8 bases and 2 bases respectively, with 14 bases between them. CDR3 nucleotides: TGTGCCAGCGCGTCGGGGGGCGTCACAGATACGCAGTATTTT. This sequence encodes CASASGGVTDTQYF.

The DNA of the CDR3 is TGCAGCGTTTCGGGACAGGGGGAGACCCAGTACTTC. Translated: CSVSGQGETQYF. The chain couples TRBV29-1 to TRBJ2-5; 10 bases are shared with TRBD1. CDR3 size: 12 residues. The germline V gene encodes CDR1 SQVTM and CDR2 ANQGSEA. J lost 5 bases, V lost 5 bases, and 2 bases had no gene match.

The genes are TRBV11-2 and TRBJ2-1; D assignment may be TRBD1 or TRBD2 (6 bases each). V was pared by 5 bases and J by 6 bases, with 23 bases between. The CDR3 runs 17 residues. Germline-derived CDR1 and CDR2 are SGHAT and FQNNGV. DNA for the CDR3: TGTGCCAGCAGCGCCTTCTCGGGACAATGGGAGGCCAATGAGCAGTTCTTC. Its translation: CASSAFSGQWEANEQFF.

CDR3 region: CASSEPVGELFF. CDR3 in DNA: TGTGCCAGCAGTGAACCCGTCGGGGAGCTGTTTTTT. The chain is built from TRBV2 and TRBJ2-2; no reliable D call. Germline V gives CDR1 SNHLY, CDR2 FYNNEI. The CDR3 has 12 residues. Trimming shortened V by 2 bases and J by 7 bases, and 5 bases separated the two germline ends.

The CDR3 spells CASRYPLDRGDGYTF. The CDR3 DNA is TGTGCCAGCAGATATCCGCTCGACAGGGGGGATGGCTACACCTTC. This chain joins TRBV28 and TRBJ1-2; 9 nucleotides agree with TRBD1. This CDR3 contains 15 residues. Germline V gives CDR1 MDHEN, CDR2 SYDVKM. V shed 6 bases and J 6 bases; nucleotides not matched to a gene: 11.

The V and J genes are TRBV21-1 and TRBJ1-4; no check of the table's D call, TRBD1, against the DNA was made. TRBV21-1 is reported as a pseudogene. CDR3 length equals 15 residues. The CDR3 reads CASRLGEKGNEKLFF. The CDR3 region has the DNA TGTGCCAGCCGCCTGGGGGAGAAGGGGAATGAAAAACTGTTTTTT.

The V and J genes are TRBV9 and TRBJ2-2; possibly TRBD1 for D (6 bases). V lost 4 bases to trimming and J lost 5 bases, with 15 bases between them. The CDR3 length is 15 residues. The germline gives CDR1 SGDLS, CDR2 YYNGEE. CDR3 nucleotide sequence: TGTGCCAGCAGCCCGGGACACTTGAATACCGGGGAGCTGTTTTTT. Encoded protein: CASSPGHLNTGELFF.

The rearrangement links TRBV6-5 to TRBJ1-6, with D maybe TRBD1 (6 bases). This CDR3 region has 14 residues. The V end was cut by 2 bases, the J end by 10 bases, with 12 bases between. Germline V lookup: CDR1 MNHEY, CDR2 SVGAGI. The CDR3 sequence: CASSYGGRGSPLHF. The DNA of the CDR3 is TGTGCCAGCAGTTACGGGGGGCGCGGATCACCCCTCCACTTT.

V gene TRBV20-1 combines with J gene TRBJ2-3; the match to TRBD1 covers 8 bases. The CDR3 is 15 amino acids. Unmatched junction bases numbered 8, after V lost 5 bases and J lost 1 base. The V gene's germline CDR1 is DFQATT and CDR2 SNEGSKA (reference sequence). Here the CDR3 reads CSALDPGQGTDTQYF. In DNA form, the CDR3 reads TGCAGTGCTTTAGATCCGGGACAGGGCACAGATACGCAGTATTTT.

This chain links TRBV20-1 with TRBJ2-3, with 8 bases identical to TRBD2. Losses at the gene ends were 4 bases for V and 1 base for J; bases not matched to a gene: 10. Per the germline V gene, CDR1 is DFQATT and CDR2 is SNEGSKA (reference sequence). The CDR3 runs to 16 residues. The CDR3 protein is CSATPLRSGGTDTQYF. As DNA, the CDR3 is TGCAGTGCTACTCCCCTTCGTAGCGGGGGCACAGATACGCAGTATTTT.

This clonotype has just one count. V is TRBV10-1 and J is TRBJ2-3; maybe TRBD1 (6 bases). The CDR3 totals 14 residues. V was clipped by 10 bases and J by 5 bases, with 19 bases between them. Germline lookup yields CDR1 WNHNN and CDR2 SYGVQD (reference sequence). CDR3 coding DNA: TGCGCCACCACGGACAGAGGGATCGGAGATACGCAGTATTTT. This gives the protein CATTDRGIGDTQYF.

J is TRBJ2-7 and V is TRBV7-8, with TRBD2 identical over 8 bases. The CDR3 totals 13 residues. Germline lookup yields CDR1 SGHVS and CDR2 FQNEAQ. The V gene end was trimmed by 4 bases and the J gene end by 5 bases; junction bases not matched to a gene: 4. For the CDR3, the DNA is TGTGCCAGCAGCTATGCGGGGGGCAACGAGCAGTACTTC. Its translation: CASSYAGGNEQYF.

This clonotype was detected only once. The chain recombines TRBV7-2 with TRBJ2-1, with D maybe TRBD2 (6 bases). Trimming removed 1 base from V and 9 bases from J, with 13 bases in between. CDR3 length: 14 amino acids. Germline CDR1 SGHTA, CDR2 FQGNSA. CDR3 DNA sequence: TGTGCCAGCAGCTTAGTGGAGGGATCTACTGAGCAGTTCTTC. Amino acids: CASSLVEGSTEQFF. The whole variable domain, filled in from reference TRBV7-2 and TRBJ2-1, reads GAGVSQSPSNKVTEKGKDVELRCDPISGHTALYWYRQSLGQGLEFLIYFQGNSAPDKSGLPSDRFSAERTGGSVSTLTIQRTQQEDSAVYLCASSLVEGSTEQFFGPGTRLTVL.

CDR3 protein: CSVQGAGDNSPLHF. For the CDR3, the DNA is TGCAGCGTTCAGGGGGCCGGTGATAATTCACCCCTCCACTTT. This rearrangement joins TRBV29-1 to TRBJ1-6, with 8 bases fitting TRBD1. The V gene's germline CDR1 is SQVTM and CDR2 ANQGSEA. The CDR3 is made up of 14 amino acids. The junction had 5 bases not matched to a gene; V was cut back by 5 bases and J by 5 bases.

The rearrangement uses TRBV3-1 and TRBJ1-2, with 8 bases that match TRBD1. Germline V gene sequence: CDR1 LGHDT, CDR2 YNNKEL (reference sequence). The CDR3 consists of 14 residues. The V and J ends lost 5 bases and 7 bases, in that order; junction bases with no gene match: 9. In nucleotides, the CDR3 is TGTGCCAGCAGCTCCTACTCAGGGGGCATTGGCTACACCTTC. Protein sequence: CASSSYSGGIGYTF.

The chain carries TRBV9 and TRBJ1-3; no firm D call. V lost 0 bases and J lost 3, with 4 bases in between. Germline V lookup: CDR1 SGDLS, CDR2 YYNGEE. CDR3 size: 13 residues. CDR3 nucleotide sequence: TGTGCCAGCAGCGTAGGAGTTGGAAACACCATATATTTT. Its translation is CASSVGVGNTIYF.

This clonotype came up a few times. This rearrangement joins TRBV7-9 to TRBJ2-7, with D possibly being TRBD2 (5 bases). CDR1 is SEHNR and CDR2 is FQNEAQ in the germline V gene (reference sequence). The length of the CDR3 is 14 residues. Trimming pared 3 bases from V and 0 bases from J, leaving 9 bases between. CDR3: CASSLQGSSYEQYF. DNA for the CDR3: TGTGCCAGCAGCTTGCAAGGGAGCTCCTACGAGCAGTACTTC.

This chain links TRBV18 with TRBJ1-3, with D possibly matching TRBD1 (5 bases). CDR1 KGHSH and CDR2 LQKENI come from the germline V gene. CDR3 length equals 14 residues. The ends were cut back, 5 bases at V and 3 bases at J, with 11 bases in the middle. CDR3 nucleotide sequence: TGTGCCAGCTCAAGAGGGGCAGATGGAAACACCATATATTTT. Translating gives CASSRGADGNTIYF.